This TCR beta chain was sequenced during a study of vaccination and CD4 T cells after COVID-19. Overall study: Post-COVID draws followed diagnosis by a median roughly 99 days (range 35 to 161).

General study results and limits: Convalescent patients' median share of reactive clones seen only post-vaccination was 70% to 90%.

This clonotype was counted between two and nine times. Its antigen is currently unknown. CD4+ T cells that had been cultured provided DNA sequenced with the Oncomine TCR Beta short-read assay. Using its own MiXCR run on the PCR reads, TCRdb lists one record per CDR3 protein. The repertoire consists of approximately 19,000 distinct CDR3 sequences, with 51% occurring once and the leading ten covering 10% to 13%. The treatment: approximately 10-day PBMC culture with coronavirus spike peptide pools or control peptides (ViraFEST assay). Peptide pools at 10 ug/ml and IL-2 at about 9.6 IU/ml were added to cultures of two million PBMCs per well. V was clipped by 6 bases and J by 3 bases, with 12 bases between them. The CDR3 is made up of 13 amino acids. CDR1 MNHEY and CDR2 SVGEGT come from the germline V gene.

The sequencing here drew on CD4+ T cells from blood, cultured in vitro, taken before SARS-CoV-2 vaccination. This rearrangement joins TRBV6-2 or TRBV6-3 to TRBJ2-7, with D possibly being TRBD2 (5 bases). The sequence was obtained from a human donor who had recovered from COVID-19. CDR3 sequence: CASRRTSYYEQYF. The CDR3, as DNA: TGTGCCAGCAGGCGTACTAGTTACTACGAGCAGTACTTC.